This TCR beta chain stems from a study of T cell responses to AZD1222 COVID-19 vaccine. Whole-study findings and limits: Spike-specific TCR breadth and depth were elevated following two AZD1222 doses.

Only in-frame clones appear in the TCRdb table, and some are missing; sequencing was by immunoSEQ multiplex PCR. The sample has 130,000 or so clones; roughly 90% are singletons. Second-dose schedules of about 4 or about 12 weeks were combined. The CDR3 loop spans 16 amino acids. CDR1 is SGHVS and CDR2 is FNYEAQ in the germline V gene. V lost 1 base and J 1 base, leaving 11 bases between the germline ends. Of note for this clone: Its specificity is not known.

This receptor was identified in an adult who received the AZD1222 COVID-19 vaccine. Sequencing was performed on peripheral blood, taken 28 days after the second AZD1222 dose. The V call is TRBV7-6, the J call TRBJ1-5; a possible D gene is TRBD1 (6 bases). CDR3 DNA: TGTGCCAGCAGCTTAGATCCGGGGACAAGCAATCAGCCCCAGCATTTT. Translation gives CASSLDPGTSNQPQHF.